Sequencing of this T cell receptor (beta chain) was carried out in a study of blood T cells in healthy people across ages. For the second PCR, which ran for about 6 to 11 cycles, a sample-barcoded 5' primer and a J-beta primer mix were used. MiXCR was run by TCRdb on the 5' RACE reads, yielding one entry per CDR3 protein. The sample yields hundreds of thousands of distinct CDR3 sequences, 45% to 50% seen once. PBMCs, at least 6 million per sample, were isolated. Trimming left V 1 base short and J 7 bases short, with 14 bases between. The germline V gene has CDR1 SGHRS and CDR2 YFSETQ. This CDR3 spans 14 amino acids.

This receptor was obtained from a woman aged 55-69 years in good health. J is TRBJ1-1 and V is TRBV5-1; D not resolved. The sequenced sample was blood. CDR3 DNA: TGCGCCAGCAGCTTGAGCGGAGTCGGGGTTGAAGCTTTCTTT. It translates to CASSLSGVGVEAFF.